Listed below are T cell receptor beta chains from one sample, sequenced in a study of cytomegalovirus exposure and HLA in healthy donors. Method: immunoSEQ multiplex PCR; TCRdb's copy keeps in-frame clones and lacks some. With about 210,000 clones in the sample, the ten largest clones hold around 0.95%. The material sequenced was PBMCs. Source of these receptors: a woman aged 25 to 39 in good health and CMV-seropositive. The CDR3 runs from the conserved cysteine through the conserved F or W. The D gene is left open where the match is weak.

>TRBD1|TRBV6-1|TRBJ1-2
CASRRDRGSYGYTF
TGTGCCAGCAGGAGAGACAGGGGTAGCTATGGCTACACCTTC
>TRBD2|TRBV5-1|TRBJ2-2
CASSLDPSGNTGELFF
TGCGCCAGCAGCTTGGACCCTAGCGGGAACACCGGGGAGCTGTTTTTT
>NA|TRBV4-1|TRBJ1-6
CASSQEGLTYNSPLHF
TGCGCCAGCAGCCAAGAGGGGCTAACCTATAATTCACCCCTCCACTTT
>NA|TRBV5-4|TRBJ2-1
CASSLPTGPQFF
TGTGCCAGCAGCTTACCGACAGGTCCGCAGTTCTTC
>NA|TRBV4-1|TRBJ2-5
CTSTPEGRKAETQYF
TGCACCAGCACCCCGGAGGGACGGAAGGCAGAGACCCAGTACTTC
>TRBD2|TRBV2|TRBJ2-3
CASKVRDYSTDTQYF
TGTGCCAGCAAAGTCCGGGACTACTCCACAGATACGCAGTATTTT
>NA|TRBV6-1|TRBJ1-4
CASSEVKAVEKLFF
TGTGCCAGCAGTGAAGTAAAAGCGGTCGAAAAACTGTTTTTT
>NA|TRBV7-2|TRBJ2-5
CASKTGNQETQYF
TGTGCCAGCAAGACAGGAAACCAAGAGACCCAGTACTTC
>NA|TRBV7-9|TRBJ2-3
CAGSSWDTKADTQYF
TGTGCGGGCAGCAGCTGGGACACCAAGGCGGATACGCAGTATTTT
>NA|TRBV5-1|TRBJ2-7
CASSPGQQTYEQYF
TGCGCCAGCAGCCCTGGACAGCAAACCTACGAGCAGTACTTC
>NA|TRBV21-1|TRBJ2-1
CASSPRTEQFF
TGTGCCAGCAGCCCCCGGACAGAGCAGTTCTTC
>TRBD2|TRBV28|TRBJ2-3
CASSFNSGLAGPTDTQYF
TGTGCCAGCAGTTTTAATTCCGGGCTAGCGGGCCCCACAGATACGCAGTATTTT
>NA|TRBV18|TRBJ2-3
CASSPSDTQYF
TGTGCCAGCTCACCCTCCGATACGCAGTATTTT
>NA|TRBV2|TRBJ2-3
CASSVEWSTDTQYF
TGTGCCAGCAGTGTAGAGTGGAGCACAGATACGCAGTATTTT
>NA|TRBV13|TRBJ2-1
CASSPGLASSYNEQFF
TGTGCCAGCAGCCCCGGACTTGCCAGCTCCTACAATGAGCAGTTCTTC
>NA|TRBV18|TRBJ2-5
CASSQAEQETQYF
TGTGCCAGCTCACAAGCGGAGCAAGAGACCCAGTACTTC
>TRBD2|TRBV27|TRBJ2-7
CASSPRTSGLYEQYF
TGTGCCAGCAGTCCCAGGACTAGCGGTCTCTACGAGCAGTACTTC
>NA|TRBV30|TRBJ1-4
CAWSDLRTVPATNEKLFF
TGTGCCTGGAGTGACCTGAGGACAGTCCCCGCAACTAATGAAAAACTGTTTTTT
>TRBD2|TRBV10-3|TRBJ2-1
CAISDEASGANEQFF
TGTGCCATCAGTGATGAGGCTAGCGGGGCCAATGAGCAGTTCTTC
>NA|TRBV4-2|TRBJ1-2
CASSQAQYGYTF
TGTGCCAGCAGCCAAGCACAGTATGGCTACACCTTC
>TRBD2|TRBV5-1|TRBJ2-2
CASSSSSGITGELFF
TGCGCCAGCAGCTCCTCTAGCGGGATCACCGGGGAGCTGTTTTTT
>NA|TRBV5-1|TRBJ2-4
CASSLSGGRGLPAKNIQYF
TGCGCCAGCAGCTTGTCGGGGGGCAGGGGGCTCCCTGCCAAAAACATTCAGTACTTC
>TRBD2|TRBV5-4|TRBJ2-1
CASSLGLAGGSNEQFF
TGTGCCAGCAGCTTGGGACTAGCGGGAGGAAGCAATGAGCAGTTCTTC
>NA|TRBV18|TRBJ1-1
CASSPWAGIGTEAFF
TGTGCCAGCTCACCATGGGCAGGGATCGGCACTGAAGCTTTCTTT
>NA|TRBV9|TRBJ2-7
CASSPPGETHEQYF
TGTGCCAGCAGCCCACCAGGGGAGACTCACGAGCAGTACTTC
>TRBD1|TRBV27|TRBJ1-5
CASSLRQGHNQPQHF
TGTGCCAGCAGTTTAAGACAGGGGCACAATCAGCCCCAGCATTTT
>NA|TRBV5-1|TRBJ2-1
CASSFPGSISDEQFF
TGCGCCAGCAGCTTTCCCGGGTCCATAAGCGATGAGCAGTTCTTC
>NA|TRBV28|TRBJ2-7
CASSSIRVRKYEQYF
TGTGCCAGCAGTTCAATCCGGGTCCGAAAATACGAGCAGTACTTC
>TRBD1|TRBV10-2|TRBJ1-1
CASTDRGNTEAFF
TGCGCCAGTACAGACAGGGGGAACACTGAAGCTTTCTTT
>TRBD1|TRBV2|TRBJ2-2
CASSTGTGRGPPGELFF
TGTGCCAGCAGTACCGGGACAGGGAGGGGACCACCCGGGGAGCTGTTTTTT
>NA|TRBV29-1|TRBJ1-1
CSAWRATEAFF
TGCAGCGCCTGGAGGGCCACTGAAGCTTTCTTT
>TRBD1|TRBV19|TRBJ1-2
CASSVDRGQFGYTF
TGTGCCAGTAGTGTGGACAGGGGGCAGTTTGGCTACACCTTC
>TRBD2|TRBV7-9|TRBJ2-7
CAAELAGVYEQYF
TGTGCCGCCGAACTAGCGGGAGTCTACGAGCAGTACTTC
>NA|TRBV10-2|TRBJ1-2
CASSTRNYGYTF
TGCGCCAGCAGCACAAGAAACTATGGCTACACCTTC
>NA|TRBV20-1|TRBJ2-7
CSARGGGEQYF
TGCAGTGCTAGAGGGGGCGGCGAGCAGTACTTC
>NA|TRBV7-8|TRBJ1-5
CASSPGGSYSNQPQHF
TGTGCCAGCAGCCCCGGGGGGTCCTATAGCAATCAGCCCCAGCATTTT
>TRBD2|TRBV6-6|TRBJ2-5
CASSSDSGEQYF
TGTGCCAGCAGTTCCGACAGCGGGGAGCAGTACTTC
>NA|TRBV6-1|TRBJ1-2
CASSESHTADYGYTF
TGTGCCAGCAGTGAAAGCCACACGGCGGACTATGGCTACACCTTC
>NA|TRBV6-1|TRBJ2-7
CASTDRSPYEQYF
TGTGCCAGCACGGACAGATCCCCCTACGAGCAGTACTTC
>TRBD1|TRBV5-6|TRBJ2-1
CASSFWDRVNEQFF
TGTGCCAGCAGCTTTTGGGACAGGGTCAATGAGCAGTTCTTC
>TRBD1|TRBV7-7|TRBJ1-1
CASSPLPQGIPEAFF
TGTGCCAGCAGCCCTCTTCCACAGGGGATCCCTGAAGCTTTCTTT